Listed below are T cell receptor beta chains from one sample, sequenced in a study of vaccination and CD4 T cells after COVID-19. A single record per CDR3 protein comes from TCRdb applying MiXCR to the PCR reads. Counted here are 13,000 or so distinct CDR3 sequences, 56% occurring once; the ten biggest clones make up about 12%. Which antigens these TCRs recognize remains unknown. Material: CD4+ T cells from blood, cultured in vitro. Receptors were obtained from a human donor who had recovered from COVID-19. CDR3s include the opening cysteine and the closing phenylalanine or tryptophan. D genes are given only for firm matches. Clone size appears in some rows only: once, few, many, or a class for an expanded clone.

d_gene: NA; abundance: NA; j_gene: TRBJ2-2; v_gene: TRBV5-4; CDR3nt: TGTGCCAGCAGCTTGGACATGAACACCGGGGAGCTGTTTTTT; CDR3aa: CASSLDMNTGELFF
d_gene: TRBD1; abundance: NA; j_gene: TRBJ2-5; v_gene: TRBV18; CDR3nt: TGTGCCAGCTCAACCGGGACAGGGAAAGAGACCCAGTACTTC; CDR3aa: CASSTGTGKETQYF
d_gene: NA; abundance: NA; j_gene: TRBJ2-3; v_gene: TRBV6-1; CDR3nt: TGTGCCAGCAGTGAGACCACAGATACGCAGTATTTT; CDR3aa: CASSETTDTQYF
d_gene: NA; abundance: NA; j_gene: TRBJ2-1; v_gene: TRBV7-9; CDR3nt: TGTGCCAGCAGCTTAGCGGGTCTAGGATACAATGAGCAGTTCTTC; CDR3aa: CASSLAGLGYNEQFF
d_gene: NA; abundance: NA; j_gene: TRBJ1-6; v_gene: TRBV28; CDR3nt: TGTGCCACCCGTCAGTTTGGGAGCTCCTATAATTCACCCCTCCACTTT; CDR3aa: CATRQFGSSYNSPLHF
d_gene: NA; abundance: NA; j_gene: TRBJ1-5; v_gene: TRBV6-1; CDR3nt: TGTGCCAGCAGCTTCATGACGGCAAATCAGCCCCAGCATTTT; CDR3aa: CASSFMTANQPQHF
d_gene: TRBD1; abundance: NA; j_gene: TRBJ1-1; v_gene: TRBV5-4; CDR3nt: TGTGCCAGCAGCAACCCGACAGGGGGCGCTTACACTGAAGCTTTCTTT; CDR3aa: CASSNPTGGAYTEAFF
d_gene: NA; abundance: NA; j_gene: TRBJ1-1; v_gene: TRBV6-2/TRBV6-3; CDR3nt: TGTGCCAGCAGTTCTGCGGGCACCCGGGGGACTGAAGCTTTCTTT; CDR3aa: CASSSAGTRGTEAFF
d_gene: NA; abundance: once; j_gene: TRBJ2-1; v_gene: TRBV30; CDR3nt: TGTGCCTGGAGTGCAAACCGGCGCAATGAGCAGTTCTTC; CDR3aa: CAWSANRRNEQFF
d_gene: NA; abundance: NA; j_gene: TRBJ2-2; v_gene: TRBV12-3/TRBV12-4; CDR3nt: TGTGCCAGCAGTTTGGGTAGCACCGGGGAGCTGTTTTTT; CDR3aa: CASSLGSTGELFF
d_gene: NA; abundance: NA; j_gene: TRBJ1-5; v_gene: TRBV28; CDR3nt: TGTGCCAGCAGTTACAGGGAAGGAGGCAATCAGCCCCAGCATTTT; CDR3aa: CASSYREGGNQPQHF
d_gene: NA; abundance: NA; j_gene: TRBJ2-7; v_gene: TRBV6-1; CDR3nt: TGTGCCAGCAGTGAACTCTACGAGCAGTACTTC; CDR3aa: CASSELYEQYF
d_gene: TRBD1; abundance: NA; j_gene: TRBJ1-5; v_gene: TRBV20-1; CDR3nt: TGCAGTGCCAGAAAGGACAGGGGCGAGAATCAGCCCCAGCATTTT; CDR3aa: CSARKDRGENQPQHF
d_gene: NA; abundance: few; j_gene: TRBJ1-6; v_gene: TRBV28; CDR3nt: TGTGCCAGCAGTTTTAGGAGGGACTCACCCCTCCACTTT; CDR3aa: CASSFRRDSPLHF
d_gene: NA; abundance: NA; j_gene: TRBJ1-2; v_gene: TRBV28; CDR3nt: TGTGCCAGCAACCTTCCGGGGACAAACTATGGCTACACCTTC; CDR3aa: CASNLPGTNYGYTF
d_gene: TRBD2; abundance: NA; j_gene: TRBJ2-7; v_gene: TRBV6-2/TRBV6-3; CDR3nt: TGTGCCGCCGTTAGGACTAGTCGGTGGTACGAGCAGTACTTC; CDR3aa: CAAVRTSRWYEQYF
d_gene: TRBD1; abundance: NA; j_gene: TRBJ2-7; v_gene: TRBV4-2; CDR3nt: TGTGCCAGCAGCCAACCCCCCGGGACAGGGTCTCAAGAGCAGTACTTC; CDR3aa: CASSQPPGTGSQEQYF
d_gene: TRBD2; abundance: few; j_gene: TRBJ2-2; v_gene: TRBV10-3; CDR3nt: TGTGCCACCAAAGAGCGGGAGGTCAACACCGGGGAGCTGTTTTTT; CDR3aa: CATKEREVNTGELFF
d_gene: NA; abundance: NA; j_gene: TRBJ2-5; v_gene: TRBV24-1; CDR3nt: TGTGCCACCAGTGAAACAGGTCCGGAGACCCAGTACTTC; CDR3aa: CATSETGPETQYF
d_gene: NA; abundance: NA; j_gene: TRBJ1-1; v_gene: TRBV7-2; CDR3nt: TGTGCCAGCAGCCGAGGACAGAACACTGAAGCTTTCTTT; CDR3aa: CASSRGQNTEAFF
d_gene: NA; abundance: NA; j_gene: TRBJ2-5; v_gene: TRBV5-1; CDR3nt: TGCGCCAGCAGCTTGGGGGGGGCGGGTCAAGAGACCCAGTACTTC; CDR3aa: CASSLGGAGQETQYF
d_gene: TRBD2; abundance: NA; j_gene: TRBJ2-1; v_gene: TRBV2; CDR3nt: TGTGCCAGCAGTTCTGAGACTAGCGGCAATGAGCAGTTCTTC; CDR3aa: CASSSETSGNEQFF
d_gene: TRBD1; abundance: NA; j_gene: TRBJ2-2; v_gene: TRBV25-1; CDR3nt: TGTGCCAGCAGTGAATACCAGGGGGCGGCCACCGGGGAGCTGTTTTTT; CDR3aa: CASSEYQGAATGELFF
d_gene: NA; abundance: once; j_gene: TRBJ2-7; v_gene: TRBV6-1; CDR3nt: TGTGCCAGCAGCCCCAGCGTGGGAGACTACGAGCAGTACTTC; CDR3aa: CASSPSVGDYEQYF
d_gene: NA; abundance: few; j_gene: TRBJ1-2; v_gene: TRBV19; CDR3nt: TGTGCCAGTACACCCTTCAAGGGTGGAGGCTACACCTTC; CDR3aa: CASTPFKGGGYTF
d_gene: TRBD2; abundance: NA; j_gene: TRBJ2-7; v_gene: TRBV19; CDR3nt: TGTGCCAGTAGTATCGGGGCTAGCGGGGTCTCCTACGAGCAGTACTTC; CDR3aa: CASSIGASGVSYEQYF
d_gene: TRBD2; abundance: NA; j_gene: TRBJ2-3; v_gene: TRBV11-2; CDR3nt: TGTGCCAGCAGCCCCCGACTAGCGGGAGGGCCAGGAGGGACAGATACGCAGTATTTT; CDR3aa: CASSPRLAGGPGGTDTQYF
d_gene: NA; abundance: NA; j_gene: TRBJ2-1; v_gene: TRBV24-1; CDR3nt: TGTGCCACCAGTGATACAAGTCGTTACAATGAGCAGTTCTTC; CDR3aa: CATSDTSRYNEQFF
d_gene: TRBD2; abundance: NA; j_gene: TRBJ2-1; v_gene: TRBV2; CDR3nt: TGTGCCAGCAGTGAAACGGCTAGCGGCGAGCAGTTCTTC; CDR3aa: CASSETASGEQFF
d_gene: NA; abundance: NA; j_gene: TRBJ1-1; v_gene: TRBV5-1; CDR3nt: TGCGCCAGCAGCTTGTATTTTTCGAACACTGAAGCTTTCTTT; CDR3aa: CASSLYFSNTEAFF
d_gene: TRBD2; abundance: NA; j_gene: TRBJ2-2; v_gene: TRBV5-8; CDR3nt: TGTGCCAGCAGCCCAAGGACTAGCGGGAGGGCCCCGCCGAGGAACACCGGGGAGCTGTTTTTT; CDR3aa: CASSPRTSGRAPPRNTGELFF
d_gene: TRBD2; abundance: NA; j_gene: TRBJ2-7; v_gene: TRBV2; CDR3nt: TGTGCCAGCAGCCATCCCCTAGCGGGAGGAGCCTACGAGCAGTACTTC; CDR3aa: CASSHPLAGGAYEQYF
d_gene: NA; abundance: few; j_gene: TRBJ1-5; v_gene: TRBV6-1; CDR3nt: TGTGCCAGCAGACCCAGTGAAAATCAGCCCCAGCATTTT; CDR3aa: CASRPSENQPQHF
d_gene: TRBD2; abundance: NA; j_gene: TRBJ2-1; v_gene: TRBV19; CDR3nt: TGTGCCAGTAGTGGTGGGACTAGCGGGCCCAATGAGCAGTTCTTC; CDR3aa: CASSGGTSGPNEQFF
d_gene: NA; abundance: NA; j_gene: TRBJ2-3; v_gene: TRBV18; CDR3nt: TGTGCCAGCCGATACAGTACTAGCACAGATACGCAGTATTTT; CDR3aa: CASRYSTSTDTQYF
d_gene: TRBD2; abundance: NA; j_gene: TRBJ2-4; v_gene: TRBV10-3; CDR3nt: TGTGCCATCAGTGAAGCCGGACTAGCGGGAGTCGCAGCCAAAAACATTCAGTACTTC; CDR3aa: CAISEAGLAGVAAKNIQYF
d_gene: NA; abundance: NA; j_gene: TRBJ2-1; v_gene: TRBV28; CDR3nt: TGTGCCAGCAGCCTCTCATACGACAATGAGCAGTTCTTC; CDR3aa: CASSLSYDNEQFF
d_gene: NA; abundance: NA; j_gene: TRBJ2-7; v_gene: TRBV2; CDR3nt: TGTGCCAGCAGGACGGGTGTGGGGGGAGAAGGAGTACAGTACTTC; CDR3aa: CASRTGVGGEGVQYF
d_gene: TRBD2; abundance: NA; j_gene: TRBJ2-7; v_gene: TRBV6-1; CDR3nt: TGTGCCAGCAGTGATCCTCGCCCTAGCGGGAGTTCCTACGAGCAGTACTTC; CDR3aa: CASSDPRPSGSSYEQYF
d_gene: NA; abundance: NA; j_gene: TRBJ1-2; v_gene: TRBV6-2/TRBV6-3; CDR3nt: TGTGCCAGCAGTGACCCCCCAGGGGCCTACACCTTC; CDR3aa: CASSDPPGAYTF
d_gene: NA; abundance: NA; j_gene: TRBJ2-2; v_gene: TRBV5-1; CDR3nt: TGCGCCAGCAGCTTGGTAAGGCAGGTGGCCGGGGAGCTGTTTTTT; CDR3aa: CASSLVRQVAGELFF
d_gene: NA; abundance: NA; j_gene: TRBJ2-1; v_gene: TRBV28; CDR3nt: TGTGCCACTCGCCAGGGTGGGGATGAGCAGTTCTTC; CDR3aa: CATRQGGDEQFF
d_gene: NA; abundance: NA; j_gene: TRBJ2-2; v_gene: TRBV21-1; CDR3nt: TGTGCCAGCAGCAGACCTACAGGGGGGAGCACCGGGGAGCTGTTTTTT; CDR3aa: CASSRPTGGSTGELFF
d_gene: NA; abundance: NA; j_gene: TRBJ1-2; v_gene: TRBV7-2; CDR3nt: TGTGCCAGCAGCCCGTCTAACTATGGCTACACCTTC; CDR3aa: CASSPSNYGYTF
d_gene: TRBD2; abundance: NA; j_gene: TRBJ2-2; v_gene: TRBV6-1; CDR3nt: TGTGCCAGCCGGACTAGCGGGACCGGGGAGCTGTTTTTT; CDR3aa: CASRTSGTGELFF
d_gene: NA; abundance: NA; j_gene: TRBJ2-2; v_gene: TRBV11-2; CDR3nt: TGTGCCAGCAGCTTAGAGGGACTGAACACCGGGGAGCTGTTTTTT; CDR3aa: CASSLEGLNTGELFF
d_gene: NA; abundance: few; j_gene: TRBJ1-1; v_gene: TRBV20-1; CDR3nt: TGCAGTGTCGCGGGCGTGAACACTGAAGCTTTCTTT; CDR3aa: CSVAGVNTEAFF
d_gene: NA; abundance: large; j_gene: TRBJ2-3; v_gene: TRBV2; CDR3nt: TGTGCCAGCCTGGCGACTAGCACAGATACGCAGTATTTT; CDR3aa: CASLATSTDTQYF
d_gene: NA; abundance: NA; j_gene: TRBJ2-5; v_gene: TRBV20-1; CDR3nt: TGCAGTGCTAGGGGCGACCATCCAGAGACCCAGTACTTC; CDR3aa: CSARGDHPETQYF
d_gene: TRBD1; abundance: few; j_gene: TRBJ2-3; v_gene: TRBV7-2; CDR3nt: TGTGCCAGCAGCTTAGGGACAGGGCACACAGATACGCAGTATTTT; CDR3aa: CASSLGTGHTDTQYF